The present T cell receptor beta chain was sequenced within a study of T cell changes during pregnancy in multiple sclerosis (dated by TCRdb to between 2019 and 2020). In terms of the full investigation: The study looked at changes in the T cell repertoire across pregnancy in women with multiple sclerosis.

The germline V gene supplies CDR1 LGHNA and CDR2 YNFKEQ. The CDR3 goes from the cysteine to the phenylalanine over 16 residues. Only the CDR3 part of the read is kept: 48 bases, read in frame from the first base. V is cut by 0 bases and J by 1 base, and the space between the germline ends is 9 bases. Of note for this clone: Its antigen target is currently unknown. There are no base qualities to consult, and no much larger clone falls within one base.

Libraries were prepared through the immunoSEQ multiplex PCR assay. TCRdb mirrors the immuneACCESS table, restricted to in-frame sequences. Some clones are absent from its copies; in checked studies, under half trace to an unresolved V gene, and the reason for the others is unknown. This sample has about 51,000 clones in its table, and roughly 93% of those were observed once. The top ten clonotypes cover around 1.9% of the sample. The receptor was isolated from a female donor with multiple sclerosis, enrolled in a pregnancy study. The chain is encoded by TRBV4-2 joined to TRBJ2-2; possibly the D gene is TRBD1, per 6 matching bases. The sample in question was peripheral blood, obtained in the second trimester of pregnancy. The sequence in DNA is TGTGCCAGCAGCCAAGAGAGGGGGAAGAACACCGGGGAGCTGTTTTTT. Translation gives CASSQERGKNTGELFF.